Described below is a single T cell receptor (beta chain) sequence and its context. This entry is derived from a study of blood T cells in healthy people across ages. PCR was performed a second time for 7 to 11 cycles using a sample-barcoded 5' primer and a J-beta primer mix. From the 5' RACE reads, TCRdb called clonotypes with MiXCR, one entry per CDR3 protein. The sample has 1.4 million or so distinct CDR3 sequences; roughly 43% are singletons. Losses at the gene ends were 4 bases for V and 5 bases for J; bases not matched to a gene: 7. This CDR3 is built from 15 residues. The germline CDR1 and CDR2 sequences are SGDLS and YYNGEE.

The chain couples TRBV9 to TRBJ2-2; 8 bases fit TRBD2. The sequence was collected from a woman under 30 in good health. The source material was blood. The CDR3 DNA reads TGTGCCAGCAGCCCCCTTGGCGGGAGGACCGGGGAGCTGTTTTTT. Translating gives CASSPLGGRTGELFF.